This is a list of T cell receptor beta chains from one sample in a study of OX40 agonist ivuxolimab in advanced cancers. Only in-frame clones appear in the TCRdb table, and some are missing; sequencing was by immunoSEQ multiplex PCR. The sample has 55,000 to 75,000 clones, 86% seen once; the top ten hold around 1%. The sample was CD4+ or CD8+ T cells sorted from blood, taken in a trial of the OX40 agonist ivuxolimab. The receptors stem from an adult with an advanced solid tumor such as melanoma, head and neck, liver or kidney cancer. CDR3s include the opening cysteine and the closing phenylalanine or tryptophan. Fields, in order: CDR3 protein, V gene.

CDR3: CASSYLGTEAFF; V: TRBV6-5
CDR3: CASSRMNTGELFF; V: TRBV7-2
CDR3: CASSKGQGTNEKLFF; V: TRBV18
CDR3: CASSYSGRSYNEQFF; V: TRBV7-3
CDR3: CASTRAGWTEAFF; V: TRBV6-5
CDR3: CASSPFNTGGAYNSPLHF; V: TRBV4-1
CDR3: CASSLWGRGELFF; V: TRBV5-4
CDR3: CASSPTSGQREGGTDTQYF; V: TRBV7-7
CDR3: CASSMDRTTLQYF; V: TRBV6-1
CDR3: CAWSVGTGAGYTF; V: TRBV30
CDR3: CASSPWPATRDEQYF; V: TRBV27
CDR3: CASMSVYEQYF; V: TRBV2
CDR3: CASSQRGNTGELFF; V: TRBV23-1
CDR3: CASSPGGRGNEKLFF; V: TRBV28
CDR3: CASRQTLRDEQYF; V: TRBV6-1
CDR3: CAISESTTKNNNEQFF; V: TRBV10-3
CDR3: CASSLVTGLVEQYF; V: TRBV5-6
CDR3: CASSLVSGQPQHF; V: TRBV28
CDR3: CASSGLPSGSGEQYF; V: TRBV2
CDR3: CASSSGTSTYNEQFF; V: TRBV7-3
CDR3: CASTTLETQYF; V: TRBV2
CDR3: CASSQDTSGSYEQFF; V: TRBV4-2
CDR3: CASTGDSNQPQHF; V: TRBV2
CDR3: CASSLDPSAANTGELFF; V: TRBV5-1
CDR3: CASSVYSGQGGETQYF; V: TRBV9
CDR3: CASSPPARGAGGGNEQFF; V: TRBV18
CDR3: CASLSTGGIAYEQYF; V: TRBV28
CDR3: CASSLRLELSYEQYF; V: TRBV5-4
CDR3: CASSFSGGKSAGELFF; V: TRBV11-3
CDR3: CASRLLDARSYEQYF; V: TRBV28
CDR3: CASSKGAGGRETQYF; V: TRBV21-1
CDR3: CASSLGRYWEGNIQYF; V: TRBV7-8
CDR3: CASSDGGHGYTF; V: TRBV18
CDR3: CASSQDRTGAYGYTF; V: TRBV4-2
CDR3: CASSLRTGGSYNEQFF; V: TRBV5-4
CDR3: CASSLGGAFSEQYF; V: TRBV7-2
CDR3: CASSPSGVWYNEQFF; V: TRBV5-6
CDR3: CASSGEGGPEAFF; V: TRBV9
CDR3: CSATEAGELFF; V: TRBV29-1
CDR3: CASSSEGGAGEKLFF; V: TRBV5-4
CDR3: CASSQSENTEAFF; V: TRBV7-8
CDR3: CASRGTQNQPQHF; V: TRBV6-1
CDR3: CATSRGSSNQPQHF; V: TRBV28
CDR3: CASSLVWTSGSYEQYF; V: TRBV7-8